The present T cell receptor (beta chain) was sequenced within a study of pediatric ulcerative colitis. Whole-study findings and limits: Blood-rectal clonal overlap within each person was significantly higher in ulcerative colitis patients than controls. Two rectal clonotypes were found only in ulcerative colitis patients, all of them.

Germline CDR1 and CDR2: WNHNN and SYGVQD (reference sequence). J was trimmed by 7 bases and V by 4 bases; bases with no gene match: 6. The CDR3 is 14 amino acids. Before the diagnostic colonoscopy, ulcerative colitis patients were free of immunosuppressive medication. TCRdb's copy holds only in-frame clones and misses some; the assay was immunoSEQ multiplex PCR. The sample includes 32,000 or so clones, roughly 82% of them seen just once. In regard to this clone: As yet, its antigen is unknown.

This receptor was taken from a boy between 10 and 17 years old with severe ulcerative colitis. Sequencing was done on a sample of blood. The V gene is TRBV10-1, the J gene TRBJ2-2, with 7 positions matching TRBD1. The CDR3 loop is CASSVARGNGELFF. The CDR3 coding sequence is TGCGCCAGCAGTGTAGCCAGGGGGAACGGGGAGCTGTTTTTT.